The clone carrying this T cell receptor (beta chain) was detected only once. The target antigen is unknown. The junction departs from the called germline gene at one end, perhaps through a read error. A universal primer site was incorporated via template switching, and the cDNA contained unique molecular identifiers. Each CDR3 protein gets one entry after TCRdb re-called the 5' RACE reads with MiXCR. The sample shows roughly 1.6 million distinct CDR3 sequences, 32% of them seen only once. The CDR3 is 14 amino acids. The germline CDR1 and CDR2 sequences are SEHNR and FQNEAQ (reference sequence). This entry is derived from a study of identical twins. Study-level results: Invariant T cells like MAIT and iNKT could partly confound the zero-insertion analyses.

Healthy Caucasians made up all donors. Sequencing input: cord blood. The rearrangement joins TRBV7-9 to TRBJ2-3, with D perhaps matching TRBD1 (5 bases). This clonotype was obtained from a newborn girl in good health. The CDR3 DNA is TGTGCCGGCAGCTTAGGGGTCAACACAGATACGCAGTATTTT. It encodes CAGSLGVNTDTQYF. Drawing the rest from reference TRBV7-9 and TRBJ2-3, the complete variable domain is DTGVSQNPRHKITKRGQNVTFRCDPISEHNRLYWYRQTLGQGPEFLTYFQNEAQLEKSRLLSDRFSAERPKGSFSTLEIQRTEQGDSAMYLCAGSLGVNTDTQYFGPGTRLTVL.